This T cell receptor (beta chain) was sequenced during a study of shared clonotypes between healthy human individuals. V shed 3 bases and J shed 1 base, with 18 bases lying between them. The CDR3 covers 17 residues. Germline CDR1 and CDR2: LNHDA and SQIVND (reference sequence). CD45RO-negative, CCR7-positively selected cells formed the naive CD8 fraction, excluding terminally differentiated effector memory CD45RA+ cells. Sequencing was performed with immunoSEQ multiplex PCR; in TCRdb, only in-frame clones are kept and a portion is missing. The sample lists 1.5 million to 2.5 million clones; about 95% were seen once.

V is TRBV19 and J is TRBJ1-1; unclear D gene. The clonotype originates from a man aged 18 to 30 in good health. The sequencing sample was made of naive CD8+ T cells sorted from blood. The CDR3 sequence: CASSISGFLDTNTEAFF. CDR3 DNA: TGTGCCAGTAGTATTTCGGGTTTTCTCGACACGAACACTGAAGCTTTCTTT.